This T cell receptor beta chain came from a study of spatial heterogeneity in lung cancer. At least ten counts were recorded for this clonotype. Time point here: sample taken at primary tumor resection. Extraction of whole RNA from tumor, nontumor lung or frozen PBMC preceded unsorted sequencing. TCRdb itself ran the 5' RACE reads through MiXCR, one entry per CDR3 protein. The sample records under 80,000 distinct CDR3 sequences, roughly 6.4% being singletons. This TCR was sampled from a female donor with early-stage non-small cell lung cancer. The sample was PBMCs, taken at surgery.

CDR3 loop: CASSPQSGANTEAFF. The CDR3 DNA sequence: TGTGCCAGCAGCCCCCAGTCAGGCGCCAACACTGAAGCTTTCTTT. V and J are TRBV7-9 and TRBJ1-1, with D unclear. CDR1 SEHNR and CDR2 FQNEAQ come from the germline V gene (reference sequence). The CDR3 runs 15 residues. V was cut by 5 bases and J by 2 bases, with 15 bases left in between.